The rows below give T cell receptor beta chains drawn from one sample of a study of technical replicates of blood from a handful of donors. Assay used: immunoSEQ multiplex PCR; TCRdb lists only in-frame clones, some missing. The top ten clones hold about 0.38% of a sample with around 79,000 clones, approximately 91% of them seen once. Sequenced sample: T cells isolated from PBMCs. The receptors here all came from a human donor in good health. Some clones in this sample may be carry-over from other donors' samples. The CDR3 runs from the conserved cysteine through the conserved F or W. A D gene is named only where the DNA matches it firmly. Rows may omit the clone size; those that give it use once, few, many or a size class.

CDR3 length: 14; J gene: TRBJ1-5; clone size: -; V gene: TRBV27; D gene: TRBD1; CDR3 protein: CASSSTGAAQPQHF; CDR3 DNA: TGTGCCAGCAGCTCCACAGGGGCCGCGCAGCCCCAGCATTTT
CDR3 length: 14; J gene: TRBJ2-3; clone size: -; V gene: TRBV30; D gene: TRBD2; CDR3 protein: CAWVRLAVTDTQYF; CDR3 DNA: TGTGCCTGGGTACGACTAGCGGTCACAGATACGCAGTATTTT
CDR3 length: 15; J gene: TRBJ2-7; clone size: -; V gene: TRBV9; D gene: TRBD1; CDR3 protein: CASSVDDRVAYEQYF; CDR3 DNA: TGTGCCAGCAGCGTGGATGACAGGGTCGCGTACGAGCAGTACTTC
CDR3 length: 14; J gene: TRBJ2-7; clone size: -; V gene: TRBV29-1; D gene: TRBD1; CDR3 protein: CSVEEGGPSYEQYF; CDR3 DNA: TGCAGCGTTGAAGAAGGGGGCCCTTCCTACGAGCAGTACTTC
CDR3 length: 14; J gene: TRBJ1-2; clone size: -; V gene: TRBV19; D gene: -; CDR3 protein: CASSIATTGYGYTF; CDR3 DNA: TGTGCCAGTAGTATAGCCACGACGGGCTATGGCTACACCTTC
CDR3 length: 15; J gene: TRBJ2-1; clone size: -; V gene: TRBV29-1; D gene: TRBD2; CDR3 protein: CSVDGREGLVYEQFF; CDR3 DNA: TGCAGCGTTGATGGGCGGGAGGGCCTGGTCTATGAGCAGTTCTTC
CDR3 length: 13; J gene: TRBJ1-5; clone size: few; V gene: TRBV7-2; D gene: -; CDR3 protein: CASSLDGNQPQHF; CDR3 DNA: TGTGCCAGCAGCTTAGACGGGAATCAGCCCCAGCATTTT
CDR3 length: 14; J gene: TRBJ2-7; clone size: -; V gene: TRBV4-1; D gene: -; CDR3 protein: CASSQVSGAYEQYF; CDR3 DNA: TGCGCCAGCAGCCAAGTATCGGGGGCCTACGAGCAGTACTTC
CDR3 length: 13; J gene: TRBJ1-1; clone size: few; V gene: TRBV4-1; D gene: -; CDR3 protein: CASSLTTGTEAFF; CDR3 DNA: TGCGCCAGCAGCCTGACGACTGGCACTGAAGCTTTCTTT
CDR3 length: 17; J gene: TRBJ2-5; clone size: -; V gene: TRBV5-1; D gene: TRBD2; CDR3 protein: CASSPGTSGGGQETQYF; CDR3 DNA: TGCGCCAGCAGCCCTGGGACTAGCGGAGGGGGGCAAGAGACCCAGTACTTC
CDR3 length: 13; J gene: TRBJ1-1; clone size: -; V gene: TRBV19; D gene: -; CDR3 protein: CASSLRVNTEAFF; CDR3 DNA: TGTGCCAGTAGTCTGAGGGTGAACACTGAAGCTTTCTTT
CDR3 length: 18; J gene: TRBJ1-1; clone size: -; V gene: TRBV27; D gene: TRBD1; CDR3 protein: CASSLSGQGVSMNTEAFF; CDR3 DNA: TGTGCCAGCAGTTTATCGGGTCAGGGGGTCTCTATGAACACTGAAGCTTTCTTT
CDR3 length: 13; J gene: TRBJ2-5; clone size: -; V gene: TRBV4-1; D gene: TRBD1; CDR3 protein: CASSLDREETQYF; CDR3 DNA: TGCGCCAGCAGCCTAGACAGGGAAGAGACCCAGTACTTC
CDR3 length: 15; J gene: TRBJ1-3; clone size: -; V gene: TRBV19; D gene: -; CDR3 protein: CASSAFRDYGNTIYF; CDR3 DNA: TGTGCCAGTAGCGCCTTCCGGGACTACGGAAACACCATATATTTT
CDR3 length: 13; J gene: TRBJ2-3; clone size: -; V gene: TRBV2; D gene: -; CDR3 protein: CASLEGAFDTQYF; CDR3 DNA: TGTGCCAGCTTGGAGGGGGCATTTGATACGCAGTATTTT
CDR3 length: 16; J gene: TRBJ2-3; clone size: -; V gene: TRBV7-3; D gene: -; CDR3 protein: CASSLYPQGSTDTQYF; CDR3 DNA: TGTGCCAGCAGCTTATACCCCCAGGGGAGCACAGATACGCAGTATTTT
CDR3 length: 15; J gene: TRBJ2-1; clone size: -; V gene: TRBV11-3; D gene: TRBD2; CDR3 protein: CASSSHPGTNNEQFF; CDR3 DNA: TGTGCCAGCAGCTCGCATCCCGGGACTAACAATGAGCAGTTCTTC
CDR3 length: 15; J gene: TRBJ1-4; clone size: -; V gene: TRBV9; D gene: -; CDR3 protein: CASIILGATNEKLFF; CDR3 DNA: TGTGCCAGCATCATACTAGGAGCAACTAATGAAAAACTGTTTTTT
CDR3 length: 15; J gene: TRBJ1-2; clone size: -; V gene: TRBV11-1; D gene: -; CDR3 protein: CASSSPGRGNYGYTF; CDR3 DNA: TGTGCCAGCAGCTCACCAGGGAGGGGAAACTATGGCTACACCTTC
CDR3 length: 15; J gene: TRBJ1-5; clone size: -; V gene: TRBV19; D gene: -; CDR3 protein: CASSIQGSVGQPQHF; CDR3 DNA: TGTGCCAGTAGTATTCAGGGGTCGGTAGGTCAGCCCCAGCATTTT
CDR3 length: 14; J gene: TRBJ2-7; clone size: -; V gene: TRBV30; D gene: TRBD2; CDR3 protein: CAWSAGGSSYEQYF; CDR3 DNA: TGTGCCTGGAGCGCCGGCGGGAGCTCCTACGAGCAGTACTTC
CDR3 length: 16; J gene: TRBJ1-2; clone size: -; V gene: TRBV19; D gene: TRBD1; CDR3 protein: CASKGTGIFGAYGYTF; CDR3 DNA: TGTGCCAGTAAGGGGACAGGGATATTTGGAGCATATGGCTACACCTTC
CDR3 length: 13; J gene: TRBJ1-1; clone size: -; V gene: TRBV2; D gene: -; CDR3 protein: CASRRGVGTEAFF; CDR3 DNA: TGTGCCAGCAGGCGGGGGGTAGGGACTGAAGCTTTCTTT
CDR3 length: 15; J gene: TRBJ2-1; clone size: -; V gene: TRBV27; D gene: TRBD2; CDR3 protein: CASSLGLAGNNEQFF; CDR3 DNA: TGTGCCAGCAGTCTCGGACTAGCGGGAAACAATGAGCAGTTCTTC
CDR3 length: 16; J gene: TRBJ1-3; clone size: -; V gene: TRBV6-1; D gene: -; CDR3 protein: CASSELVVISGNTIYF; CDR3 DNA: TGTGCCAGCAGTGAGTTAGTGGTTATCTCTGGAAACACCATATATTTT
CDR3 length: 13; J gene: TRBJ2-7; clone size: -; V gene: TRBV5-4; D gene: -; CDR3 protein: CASSNAGSPEQYF; CDR3 DNA: TGTGCCAGCAGCAACGCCGGGAGCCCCGAGCAGTACTTC
CDR3 length: 15; J gene: TRBJ2-5; clone size: -; V gene: TRBV6-5; D gene: TRBD2; CDR3 protein: CASSKLAGAEETQYF; CDR3 DNA: TGTGCCAGCAGTAAACTAGCGGGAGCAGAGGAGACCCAGTACTTC
CDR3 length: 15; J gene: TRBJ2-7; clone size: -; V gene: TRBV4-3; D gene: TRBD2; CDR3 protein: CASSQGRGSSYEQYF; CDR3 DNA: TGCGCCAGCAGCCAAGGTCGCGGGAGCTCCTACGAGCAGTACTTC
CDR3 length: 16; J gene: TRBJ1-2; clone size: -; V gene: TRBV27; D gene: -; CDR3 protein: CASSLSGGNWLYGYTF; CDR3 DNA: TGTGCCAGCAGTTTATCAGGGGGTAATTGGCTCTATGGCTACACCTTC
CDR3 length: 16; J gene: TRBJ2-2; clone size: -; V gene: TRBV11-3; D gene: -; CDR3 protein: CASSLEGSLGTGELFF; CDR3 DNA: TGTGCCAGCAGCTTAGAGGGCAGTCTTGGCACCGGGGAGCTGTTTTTT
CDR3 length: 13; J gene: TRBJ2-7; clone size: once; V gene: TRBV7-9; D gene: -; CDR3 protein: CASSLGLSYEQYF; CDR3 DNA: TGTGCCAGCAGCTTAGGACTCTCCTACGAGCAGTACTTC
CDR3 length: 15; J gene: TRBJ1-5; clone size: -; V gene: TRBV28; D gene: -; CDR3 protein: CASSVLTVSNQPQHF; CDR3 DNA: TGTGCCAGCAGTGTACTGACAGTTAGCAATCAGCCCCAGCATTTT
CDR3 length: 16; J gene: TRBJ2-7; clone size: -; V gene: TRBV15; D gene: -; CDR3 protein: CATSRDLDFSSYEQYF; CDR3 DNA: TGTGCCACCAGCAGAGATCTGGACTTCAGCTCCTACGAGCAGTACTTC
CDR3 length: 14; J gene: TRBJ2-1; clone size: -; V gene: TRBV2; D gene: TRBD1; CDR3 protein: CASTGEGARNEQFF; CDR3 DNA: TGTGCCAGCACTGGAGAGGGGGCGCGCAATGAGCAGTTCTTC
CDR3 length: 13; J gene: TRBJ1-1; clone size: -; V gene: TRBV11-2; D gene: -; CDR3 protein: CASSARGDTEAFF; CDR3 DNA: TGTGCCAGCAGCGCCCGGGGAGACACTGAAGCTTTCTTT